This T cell receptor (beta chain) was captured in a study of CD8 T cells in Susac syndrome. The study, taken as a whole, reports: In Susac syndrome, CD4+ T cell repertoires lacked any clonal expansion.

CDR3 length: 12 residues. Trimming took off 0 bases at V and 8 bases at J, with 7 bases between the two ends. Germline loops: CDR1 MNHEY, CDR2 SVGAGI. Reverse transcription of about 0.45 to 1 ug RNA was carried out with random hexamers. MiXCR, applied by TCRdb to the immunoSEQ multiplex PCR reads, yields one record per CDR3 protein. The sample records roughly 250,000 distinct CDR3 sequences, almost 97% being singletons. Comment on this clonotype: Its antigen is not known.

The sequenced material came from CD4+ T cells from PBMCs. The receptor was isolated from a human donor with Susac syndrome. V usage is TRBV6-5 and J usage is TRBJ1-1, with TRBD1 as a possible D gene (6 bases). CDR3 bases: TGTGCCAGCAGTTACTCCCAGGGGGAAGCTTTCTTT. Translation: CASSYSQGEAFF.